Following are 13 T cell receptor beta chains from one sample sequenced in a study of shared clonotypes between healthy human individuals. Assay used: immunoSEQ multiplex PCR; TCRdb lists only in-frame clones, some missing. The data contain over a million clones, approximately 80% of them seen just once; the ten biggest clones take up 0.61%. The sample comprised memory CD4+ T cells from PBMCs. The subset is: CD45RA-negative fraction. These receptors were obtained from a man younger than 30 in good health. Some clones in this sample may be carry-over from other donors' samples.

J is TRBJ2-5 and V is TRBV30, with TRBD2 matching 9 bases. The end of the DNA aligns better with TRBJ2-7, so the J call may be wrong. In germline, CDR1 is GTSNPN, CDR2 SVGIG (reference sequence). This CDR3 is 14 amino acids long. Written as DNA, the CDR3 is TGTGCCTGGGAAAGACCGGGACTAGCCAACGAGCAGTACTTC. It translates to CAWERPGLANEQYF.

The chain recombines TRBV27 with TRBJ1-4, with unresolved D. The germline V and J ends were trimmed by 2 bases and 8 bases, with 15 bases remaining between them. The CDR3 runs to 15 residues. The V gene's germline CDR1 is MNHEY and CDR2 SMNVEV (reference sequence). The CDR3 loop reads CASSLTWPKREKLFF. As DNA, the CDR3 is TGTGCCAGCAGTTTAACATGGCCCAAGCGGGAAAAACTGTTTTTT. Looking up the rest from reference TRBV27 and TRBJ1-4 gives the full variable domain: EAQVTQNPRYLITVTGKKLTVTCSQNMNHEYMSWYRQDPGLGLRQIYYSMNVEVTDKGDVPEGYKVSRKEKRNFPLILESPSPNQTSLYFCASSLTWPKREKLFFGSGTQLSVL.

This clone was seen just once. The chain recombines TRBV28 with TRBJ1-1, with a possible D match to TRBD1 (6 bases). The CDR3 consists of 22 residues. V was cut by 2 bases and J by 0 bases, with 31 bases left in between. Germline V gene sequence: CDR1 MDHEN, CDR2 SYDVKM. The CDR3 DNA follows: TGTGCCAGCAGTTTAAGGCGCCGGGACATCCCGTCGAGGTTCCTTATGAACACTGAAGCTTTCTTT. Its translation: CASSLRRRDIPSRFLMNTEAFF.

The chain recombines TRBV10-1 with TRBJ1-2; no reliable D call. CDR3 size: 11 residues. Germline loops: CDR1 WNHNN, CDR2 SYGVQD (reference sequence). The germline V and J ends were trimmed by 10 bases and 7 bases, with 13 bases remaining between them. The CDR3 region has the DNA TGCGCCATTCTCGGGAGTTCTGGCTACACCTTC. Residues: CAILGSSGYTF.

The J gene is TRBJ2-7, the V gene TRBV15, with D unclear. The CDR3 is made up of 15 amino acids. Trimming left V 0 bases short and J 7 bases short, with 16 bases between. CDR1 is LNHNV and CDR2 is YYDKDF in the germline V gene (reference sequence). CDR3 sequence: CATSREASFAGEQYF. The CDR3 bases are TGTGCCACCAGCAGAGAAGCCTCCTTTGCTGGGGAGCAGTACTTC.

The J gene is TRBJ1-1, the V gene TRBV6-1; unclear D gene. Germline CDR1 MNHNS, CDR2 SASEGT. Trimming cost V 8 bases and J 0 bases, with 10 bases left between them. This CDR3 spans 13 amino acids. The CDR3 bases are TGTGCCAGCTCCCCGGCGGTGAACACTGAAGCTTTCTTT. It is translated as CASSPAVNTEAFF.

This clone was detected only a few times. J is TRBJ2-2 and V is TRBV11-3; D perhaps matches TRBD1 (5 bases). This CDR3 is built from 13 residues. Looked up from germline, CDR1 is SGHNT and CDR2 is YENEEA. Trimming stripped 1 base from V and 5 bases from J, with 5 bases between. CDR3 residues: CASSLAGTGELFF. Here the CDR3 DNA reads TGTGCCAGCAGCTTAGCAGGGACCGGGGAGCTGTTTTTT.

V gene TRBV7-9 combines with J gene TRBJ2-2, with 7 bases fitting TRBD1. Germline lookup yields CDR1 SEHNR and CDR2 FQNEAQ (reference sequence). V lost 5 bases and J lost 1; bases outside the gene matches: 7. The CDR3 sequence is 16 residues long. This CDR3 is CASSRGGRWNTGELFF. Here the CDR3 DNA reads TGTGCCAGCAGCCGAGGGGGCCGGTGGAACACCGGGGAGCTGTTTTTT.

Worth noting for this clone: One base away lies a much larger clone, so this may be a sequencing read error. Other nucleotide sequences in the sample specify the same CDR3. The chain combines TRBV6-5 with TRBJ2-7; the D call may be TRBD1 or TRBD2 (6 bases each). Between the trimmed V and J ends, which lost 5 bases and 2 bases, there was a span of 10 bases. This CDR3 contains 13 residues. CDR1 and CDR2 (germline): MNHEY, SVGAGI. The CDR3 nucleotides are TGTGCCAGCAGTCACAGGGAGGCCTACGAGCAGTACTTC. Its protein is CASSHREAYEQYF.

The CDR3 loop reads CASSFDRFVTGELFF. CDR3 DNA sequence: TGCGCCAGCAGCTTCGACAGATTTGTAACGGGGGAGCTGTTTTTT. V and J are TRBV5-1 and TRBJ2-2; maybe TRBD1 (5 bases). The germline CDR1 and CDR2 sequences are SGHRS and YFSETQ. V was clipped by 2 bases and J by 8 bases, with 16 bases between them. The CDR3 contains 15 residues.

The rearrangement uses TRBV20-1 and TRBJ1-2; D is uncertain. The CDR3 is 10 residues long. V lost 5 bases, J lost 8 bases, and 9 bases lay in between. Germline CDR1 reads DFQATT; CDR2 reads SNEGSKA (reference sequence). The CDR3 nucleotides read TGCAGTGCTTCCTTCGGGGGCTACACCTTC. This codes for CSASFGGYTF.

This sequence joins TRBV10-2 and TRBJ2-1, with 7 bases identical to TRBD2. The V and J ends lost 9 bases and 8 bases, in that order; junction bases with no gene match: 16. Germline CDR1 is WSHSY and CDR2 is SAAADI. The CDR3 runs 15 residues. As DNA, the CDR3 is TGCGCCAGTCTTCCCGCTAGCGGTTTGGTCTATGAGCAGTTCTTC. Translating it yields CASLPASGLVYEQFF.

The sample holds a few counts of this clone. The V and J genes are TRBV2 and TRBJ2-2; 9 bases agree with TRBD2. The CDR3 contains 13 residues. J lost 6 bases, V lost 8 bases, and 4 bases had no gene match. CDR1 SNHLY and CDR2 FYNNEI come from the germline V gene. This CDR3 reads CASRSGRAGELFF. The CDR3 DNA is TGTGCCAGCCGTAGCGGGAGAGCCGGGGAGCTGTTTTTT. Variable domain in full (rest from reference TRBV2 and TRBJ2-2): EPEVTQTPSHQVTQMGQEVILRCVPISNHLYFYWYRQILGQKVEFLVSFYNNEISEKSEIFDDQFSVERPDGSNFTLKIRSTKLEDSAMYFCASRSGRAGELFFGEGSRLTVL.